These 30 T cell receptor beta chains were sequenced from one sample in a study of T cells after posttransplantation cyclophosphamide. Profiling relied on immunoSEQ multiplex PCR, and the TCRdb table lists in-frame clones only, not all of them. The sample has some 20,000 clones; almost 99% are singletons. Cells defined as naive were viable CD3+CD4+ or CD3+CD8+ and CCR7+CD45RA+CD45RO-CD95-CD27+CD28+. Sequences were obtained from naive CD4+ T cells sorted from PBMCs. These receptors all come from a man aged 35 to 55 in good health, CMV-negative, and a related stem cell transplant donor.

V and J are TRBV9 and TRBJ1-2, with D possibly being TRBD1 (6 bases). The V gene's germline CDR1 is SGDLS and CDR2 YYNGEE. This CDR3 is built from 14 residues. Between the trimmed V and J ends, which lost 1 base and 7 bases, there was a span of 14 bases. The CDR3 sequence: CASSVNSQGSGYTF. The CDR3 DNA sequence: TGTGCCAGCAGCGTAAATTCCCAGGGGTCTGGCTACACCTTC.

The genes are TRBV7-2 and TRBJ1-1; D not resolved. Germline lookup yields CDR1 SGHTA and CDR2 FQGNSA. CDR3 length equals 14 residues. V was pared by 4 bases and J by 7 bases, with 16 bases between. This CDR3 is CASSWASRPVEAFF. As DNA, the CDR3 is TGTGCCAGCAGCTGGGCCTCTCGTCCCGTTGAAGCTTTCTTT.

The chain combines TRBV7-2 with TRBJ2-7, with D tentatively TRBD2 (6 bases). This CDR3 has 14 amino acids. Germline lookup yields CDR1 SGHTA and CDR2 FQGNSA. Trimming cost V 6 bases and J 3 bases, with 15 bases left between them. In nucleotides, the CDR3 is TGTGCCAGCAGTACTACCGGGAGCCACTACGAGCAGTACTTC. It codes for CASSTTGSHYEQYF. The full variable domain, completed using reference TRBV7-2 and TRBJ2-7, is GAGVSQSPSNKVTEKGKDVELRCDPISGHTALYWYRQSLGQGLEFLIYFQGNSAPDKSGLPSDRFSAERTGGSVSTLTIQRTQQEDSAVYLCASSTTGSHYEQYFGPGTRLTVT.

The CDR3 is CASRQTSGNSYEQYF. The CDR3 DNA follows: TGTGCCAGCAGGCAGACTAGCGGGAACTCCTACGAGCAGTACTTC. J is TRBJ2-5 and V is TRBV28, with 11 bases that match TRBD2. The J call may be mistaken, given a closer DNA end match to TRBJ2-7. There are 15 residues in the CDR3. Germline V lookup: CDR1 MDHEN, CDR2 SYDVKM.

This sequence joins TRBV5-1 and TRBJ2-1; 7 nucleotides match TRBD2. The germline V gene encodes CDR1 SGHRS and CDR2 YFSETQ. The V gene end was trimmed by 1 base and the J gene end by 4 bases; junction bases not matched to a gene: 5. This CDR3 comprises 15 residues. CDR3 in amino acids: CASSLLASGYNEQFF. In DNA form, the CDR3 reads TGCGCCAGCAGCTTGTTGGCTAGCGGATACAATGAGCAGTTCTTC.

The J gene is TRBJ2-1, the V gene TRBV4-3; 7 bases align to TRBD2. In germline, CDR1 is LGHNA, CDR2 YSLEER. V was pared by 3 bases and J by 4 bases, with 6 bases of the junction left unmatched. The CDR3 is made up of 15 amino acids. CDR3 amino acids: CASSQEWGGYNEQFF. CDR3 coding DNA: TGCGCCAGCAGCCAGGAGTGGGGAGGGTACAATGAGCAGTTCTTC.

The chain carries TRBV5-1 and TRBJ1-1, with unresolved D. The CDR3 runs 15 residues. The germline V and J ends were trimmed by 0 bases and 8 bases, with 17 bases remaining between them. CDR1 and CDR2 (germline): SGHRS, YFSETQ. The CDR3 protein is CASSLGYTSTTEAFF. CDR3 DNA: TGCGCCAGCAGCTTGGGGTACACGAGTACTACAGAAGCTTTCTTT.

The chain combines TRBV30 with TRBJ2-5; no clear D. The last part of the DNA fits TRBJ2-7 better; the J call may be wrong. Germline CDR1 and CDR2: GTSNPN and SVGIG (reference sequence). The CDR3 has 11 residues. The CDR3 sequence is CAWSFRGEQYF. The CDR3 DNA reads TGTGCCTGGAGTTTTAGAGGCGAGCAGTACTTC.

V is TRBV9 and J is TRBJ2-1; D might be TRBD1 (6 bases). The CDR3 is made up of 15 amino acids. Trimming removed 0 bases at V and 3 bases at J, with 10 bases between. Germline V gene sequence: CDR1 SGDLS, CDR2 YYNGEE. CDR3 nucleotide sequence: TGTGCCAGCAGCGTAGCACAGGGTCGCTACAATGAGCAGTTCTTC. This gives the protein CASSVAQGRYNEQFF.

The V gene is TRBV9, the J gene TRBJ2-3, with TRBD2 identical over 9 bases. CDR3 length equals 16 residues. The junction had 9 bases not matched to a gene; V was cut back by 4 bases and J by 3 bases. The germline V gene has CDR1 SGDLS and CDR2 YYNGEE. The CDR3 loop reads CASSITVTSGTDTQYF. CDR3 nucleotides: TGTGCCAGCAGCATCACCGTTACTAGCGGGACAGATACGCAGTATTTT. Combining the CDR3 with reference TRBV9 and TRBJ2-3 gives the whole variable domain DSGVTQTPKHLITATGQRVTLRCSPRSGDLSVYWYQQSLDQGLQFLIQYYNGEERAKGNILERFSAQQFPDLHSELNLSSLELGDSALYFCASSITVTSGTDTQYFGPGTRLTVL.

The rearrangement uses TRBV18 and TRBJ1-4; tentative D call: TRBD1 (6 bases). V gave up 1 base and J gave up 13 bases, with 19 bases separating them. Germline assignment: CDR1 KGHSH and CDR2 LQKENI. This CDR3 has 15 amino acids. CDR3 sequence: CASSPQKEQGPGLFF. CDR3 DNA: TGTGCCAGCTCACCACAAAAGGAACAGGGCCCAGGACTGTTTTTT.

For this clone: At one boundary the junction diverges from the germline segment, which might be a read error. This chain connects TRBV7-7 to TRBJ2-3, with 12 bases fitting TRBD1. CDR1 is SSHAT and CDR2 is FNYEAQ in the germline V gene (reference sequence). This CDR3 comprises 15 residues. The CDR3 loop reads CASSVGTGGSDTQYF. CDR3 nucleotides: TGTGCTAGCAGCGTCGGGACAGGGGGCTCAGATACGCAGTATTTT.

The chain links TRBV19 to TRBJ2-1; D not resolved. Germline V CDR1 and CDR2: LNHDA, SQIVND (reference sequence). The germline V and J ends were trimmed by 1 base and 7 bases, with 5 bases remaining between them. The length of the CDR3 is 12 residues. The CDR3 is CASSIVHNEQFF. The DNA for the CDR3 is TGTGCCAGTAGTATAGTCCATAATGAGCAGTTCTTC.

The chain recombines TRBV27 with TRBJ2-3; TRBD2 matches 7 bases. Germline V gives CDR1 MNHEY, CDR2 SMNVEV (reference sequence). Losses at the gene ends were 3 bases for V and 8 bases for J; bases not matched to a gene: 2. The CDR3 consists of 12 residues. CDR3 nucleotides: TGTGCCAGCAGTTTCCGCGGGAGTACGCAGTATTTT. Its protein product is CASSFRGSTQYF.

The chain uses TRBV18 and TRBJ1-5; possible D gene TRBD1, 5 bases. The germline V gene encodes CDR1 KGHSH and CDR2 LQKENI. The CDR3 consists of 17 residues. Trimming removed 3 bases at V and 2 bases at J, with 17 bases between. CDR3 in amino acids: CASSPLGTGGRNQPQHF. The CDR3 region has the DNA TGTGCCAGCTCACCGTTAGGGACGGGGGGACGCAATCAGCCCCAGCATTTT.

The chain is built from TRBV18 and TRBJ1-1, with 9 bases matching TRBD1. This CDR3 spans 16 amino acids. The germline V gene has CDR1 KGHSH and CDR2 LQKENI. With V trimmed by 3 bases and J by 0 bases, 5 bases remained unmatched. This chain's CDR3 is CASSPTGGGMNTEAFF. Here the CDR3 DNA reads TGTGCCAGCTCACCCACAGGGGGCGGGATGAACACTGAAGCTTTCTTT.

The chain employs TRBV6-5 and TRBJ1-5; 10 nucleotides agree with TRBD1. This CDR3 is 13 amino acids long. V gave up 5 bases and J gave up 9 bases; unmatched junction bases: 4. Per germline, CDR1 MNHEY and CDR2 SVGAGI. The CDR3 region is CASSRTGGRPQHF. The CDR3 DNA sequence: TGTGCCAGCAGTCGGACAGGGGGGAGGCCCCAGCATTTT.

The chain recombines TRBV5-4 with TRBJ2-1, with 16 bases matching TRBD2. The germline V gene has CDR1 SGHNT and CDR2 YYREEE (reference sequence). With V trimmed by 4 bases and J by 9 bases, 7 bases remained unmatched. CDR3 size: 16 residues. The CDR3, as DNA: TGTGCCAGCAGCCCGGGACTAGCGGGAGGGATTCTTGAGCAGTTCTTC. Amino acids: CASSPGLAGGILEQFF.

The chain joins TRBV2 to TRBJ2-5, with TRBD1 matching over 7 bases. CDR3 length: 14 residues. Germline CDR1 and CDR2: SNHLY and FYNNEI. The V segment lost 9 bases and the J segment 7 bases; nucleotides outside the gene matches: 14. The CDR3 region is CASSTGARGGTQYF. The CDR3 region has the DNA TGTGCCAGTAGCACAGGGGCTCGGGGTGGGACCCAGTACTTC.

This clone was counted a single time. This chain uses TRBV18 with TRBJ2-2; D uncertain. The V and J ends lost 3 bases and 5 bases respectively, with 13 bases between them. Germline-derived CDR1 and CDR2 are KGHSH and LQKENI. There are 15 residues in the CDR3. The CDR3 loop is CASSPEWARTGELFF. The CDR3 nucleotides are TGTGCCAGCTCACCCGAGTGGGCCAGGACCGGGGAGCTGTTTTTT.

The V call is TRBV19, the J call TRBJ2-2, with D possibly TRBD1 on 6 matching bases. Germline lookup yields CDR1 LNHDA and CDR2 SQIVND (reference sequence). The V gene lost 1 base and the J gene lost 5 bases, with 14 bases spanning the gap. The CDR3 loop spans 16 amino acids. In nucleotides, the CDR3 is TGTGCCAGTAGTATAGTTTGGGGGCGTCGGACCGGGGAGCTGTTTTTT. It specifies CASSIVWGRRTGELFF.

This rearrangement joins TRBV23-1 to TRBJ2-1; no definite D call. TRBV23-1 has ORF status, its function being uncertain. V lost 3 bases and J lost 9, with 9 bases in between. The CDR3 is made up of 12 amino acids. CDR3 in amino acids: CASSHRSGEQFF. For the CDR3, the DNA is TGCGCCAGCAGTCATCGGTCTGGTGAGCAGTTCTTC.

This chain links TRBV9 with TRBJ2-2, with 7 bases fitting TRBD2. The CDR3 totals 16 residues. Germline V gene sequence: CDR1 SGDLS, CDR2 YYNGEE. V lost 0 bases, J lost 3 bases, and 5 bases stayed unmatched. The DNA of the CDR3 is TGTGCCAGCAGCGTAGATCGAGCGGGGTACACCGGGGAGCTGTTTTTT. Its translation is CASSVDRAGYTGELFF.

The chain joins TRBV29-1 to TRBJ1-1, with unresolved D. V was pared by 6 bases and J by 5 bases, with 13 bases between. This CDR3 comprises 12 residues. Germline CDR1 reads SQVTM; CDR2 reads ANQGSEA. The CDR3 is CSVATPPTEAFF. CDR3 bases: TGCAGCGTCGCCACTCCCCCGACTGAAGCTTTCTTT. The full variable domain, completed using reference TRBV29-1 and TRBJ1-1, is SAVISQKPSRDICQRGTSLTIQCQVDSQVTMMFWYRQQPGQSLTLIATANQGSEATYESGFVIDKFPISRPNLTFSTLTVSNMSPEDSSIYLCSVATPPTEAFFGQGTRLTVV.

Comment on this clone: The junction shows a germline mismatch at one end, possibly a read error. Other DNA sequences in this sample translate to the same CDR3. The chain has TRBV5-1 and TRBJ1-1, with D tentatively TRBD1 (6 bases). There are 15 residues in the CDR3. The germline V gene encodes CDR1 SGHRS and CDR2 YFSETQ. CDR3 nucleotide sequence: TGCGCCAGCAGCGCGTCAGGGGCCTTTCCTTCTGAAGCTTTTTTT. This encodes CASSASGAFPSEAFF. Full variable domain (remainder filled in from reference TRBV5-1 and TRBJ1-1): KAGVTQTPRYLIKTRGQQVTLSCSPISGHRSVSWYQQTPGQGLQFLFEYFSETQRNKGNFPGRFSGRQFSNSRSEMNVSTLELGDSALYLCASSASGAFPSEAFFGQGTRLTVV.

This clone was found once. J is TRBJ2-2 and V is TRBV7-3; a possible D gene is TRBD2 (6 bases). Germline CDR1 and CDR2: SGHTA and FQGTGA. The CDR3 is made up of 14 amino acids. Between the trimmed V and J ends, which lost 5 bases and 7 bases, there was a span of 14 bases. CDR3 nucleotides: TGTGCCAGCAGCCGAAGACTAGGTGGCGGGGAGCTGTTTTTT. This codes for CASSRRLGGGELFF.

This clone was recorded once. The chain uses TRBV6-5 and TRBJ1-3; D not resolved. This CDR3 has 15 residues. Per the germline V gene, CDR1 is MNHEY and CDR2 is SVGAGI. Trimming left V 6 bases short and J 1 base short, with 13 bases between. The CDR3 loop reads CASRHEPQSGNTIYF. CDR3 nucleotide sequence: TGTGCCAGCAGGCACGAACCCCAGTCTGGAAACACCATATATTTT.

The gene calls are TRBV29-1 and TRBJ2-1, with TRBD2 matching over 9 bases. The CDR3 is made up of 15 amino acids. Germline V CDR1 and CDR2: SQVTM, ANQGSEA. V was pared by 3 bases and J by 3 bases, with 6 bases of the junction left unmatched. The CDR3 DNA reads as TGCAGCGTTGAGGGCTCGCGGGAGGGCTACAATGAGCAGTTCTTC. Translated, it gives CSVEGSREGYNEQFF.

The chain has TRBV6-5 and TRBJ2-1, with TRBD2 matching 8 bases. This CDR3 contains 13 residues. Per the germline V gene, CDR1 is MNHEY and CDR2 is SVGAGI. V shed 8 bases, J shed 8 bases, and the junction held 8 bases outside the gene matches. The CDR3 nucleotides are TGTGCCAGCGGACGGGAGGGCCGCTATGAGCAGTTCTTC. It encodes CASGREGRYEQFF.

The chain couples TRBV5-1 to TRBJ2-5; 8 nucleotides align to TRBD2. V shed 0 bases and J 4 bases; nucleotides not matched to a gene: 8. The CDR3 is 16 residues long. Per germline, CDR1 SGHRS and CDR2 YFSETQ. The CDR3 protein is CASSLDPGLEGETQYF. CDR3 nucleotide sequence: TGCGCCAGCAGCTTGGATCCGGGACTAGAAGGAGAGACCCAGTACTTC. The entire variable domain, with the rest obtained from reference TRBV5-1 and TRBJ2-5, is as follows: KAGVTQTPRYLIKTRGQQVTLSCSPISGHRSVSWYQQTPGQGLQFLFEYFSETQRNKGNFPGRFSGRQFSNSRSEMNVSTLELGDSALYLCASSLDPGLEGETQYFGPGTRLLVL.